This TCR beta chain originates from a study of blood T cell repertoires in COVID-19. The germline CDR1 and CDR2 sequences are SEHNR and FQNEAQ (reference sequence). There are 17 residues in the CDR3. After removal of 3 bases from V and 8 bases from J, the junction contained 18 bases not matched to a gene. This clone was seen repeatedly, ten times or more. Data came from immunoSEQ multiplex PCR; TCRdb stores just in-frame clones and leaves some out. This sample has hundreds of thousands of clones; approximately 83% occur once, and the top ten carry about 3.3%. The study drew participants aged roughly 18 to 89 years from 20 to 30 US areas.

The sequencing sample was made of PBMCs or T cells enriched from blood (not recorded which). This TCR came from a woman aged 35 to 49 with acute COVID-19. The V gene is TRBV7-9, the J gene TRBJ1-2; TRBD1 matches at 7 bases. The CDR3 loop is CASSFETTGIMSGGYTF. CDR3 nucleotides: TGTGCCAGCAGCTTCGAAACGACAGGGATTATGTCAGGGGGCTACACCTTC.